This entry is about one T cell receptor (beta chain). This record comes from a study of blood T cell repertoires in COVID-19. Germline V gives CDR1 LGHDT, CDR2 YNNKEL (reference sequence). The V and J ends lost 4 bases and 4 bases respectively, with 23 bases between them. The CDR3 contains 17 residues. TCRdb's table, derived via immunoSEQ multiplex PCR, lists solely in-frame clones and lacks some. Among some 200,000 clones listed, roughly nine tenths were seen once. Two consecutive negative NP/OP PCR tests, clearance, or resolved symptoms defined Cohort 3 recovery. The chain recombines TRBV3-1 (or the pseudogene TRBV3-2) with TRBJ2-7, with D maybe TRBD1 (6 bases). This sequence originates from a woman in her 30s who had recovered from COVID-19. Sequenced material: PBMCs or T cells enriched from blood (not recorded which). The CDR3 nucleotides are TGTGCCAGCAGCCCGCTAAGTCTTCCAGGGGAAGGGTACGAGCAGTACTTC. This encodes CASSPLSLPGEGYEQYF.